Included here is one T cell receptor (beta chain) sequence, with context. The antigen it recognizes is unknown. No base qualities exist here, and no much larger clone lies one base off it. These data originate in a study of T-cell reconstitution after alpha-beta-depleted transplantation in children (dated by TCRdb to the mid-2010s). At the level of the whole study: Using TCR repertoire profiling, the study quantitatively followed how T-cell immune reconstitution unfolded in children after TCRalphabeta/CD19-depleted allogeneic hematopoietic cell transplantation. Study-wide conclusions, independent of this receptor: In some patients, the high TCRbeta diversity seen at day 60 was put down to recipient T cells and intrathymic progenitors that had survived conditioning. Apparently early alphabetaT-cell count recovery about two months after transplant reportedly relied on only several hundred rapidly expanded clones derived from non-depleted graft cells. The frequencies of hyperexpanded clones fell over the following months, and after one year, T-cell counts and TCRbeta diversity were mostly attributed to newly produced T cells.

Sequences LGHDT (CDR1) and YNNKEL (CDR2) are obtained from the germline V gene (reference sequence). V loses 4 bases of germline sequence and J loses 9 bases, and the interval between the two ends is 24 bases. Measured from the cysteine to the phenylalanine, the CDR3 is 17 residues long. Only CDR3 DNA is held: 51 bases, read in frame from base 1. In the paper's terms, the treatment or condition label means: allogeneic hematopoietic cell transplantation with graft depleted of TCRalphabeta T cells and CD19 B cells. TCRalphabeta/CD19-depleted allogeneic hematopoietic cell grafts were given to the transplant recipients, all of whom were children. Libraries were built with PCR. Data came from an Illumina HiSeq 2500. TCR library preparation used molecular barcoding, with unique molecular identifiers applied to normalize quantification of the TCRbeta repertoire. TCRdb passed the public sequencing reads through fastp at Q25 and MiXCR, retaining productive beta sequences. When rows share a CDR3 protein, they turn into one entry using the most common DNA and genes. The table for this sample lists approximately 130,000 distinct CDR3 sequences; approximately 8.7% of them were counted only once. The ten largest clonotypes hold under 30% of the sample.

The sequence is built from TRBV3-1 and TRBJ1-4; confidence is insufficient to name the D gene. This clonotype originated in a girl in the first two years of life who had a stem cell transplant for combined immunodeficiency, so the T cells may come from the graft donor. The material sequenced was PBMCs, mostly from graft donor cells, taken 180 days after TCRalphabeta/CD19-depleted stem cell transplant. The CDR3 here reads CASSPSGFPSGEKKLFF. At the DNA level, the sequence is TGTGCCAGCAGCCCAAGCGGCTTCCCAAGTGGGGAGAAAAAACTGTTTTTT.